This T cell receptor (beta chain) was identified in a study of CD8 T cells in ankylosing spondylitis. The study, taken as a whole, reports: Researchers reportedly found disease-linked clones significantly enriched in matched ankylosing spondylitis synovial fluid. Roughly eight highly homologous variants made up a TCR beta motif that seemed to typify ankylosing spondylitis blood.

Comment on this clonotype: Its antigen is not known.

Trimming pared 5 bases from V and 7 bases from J, leaving 15 bases between. The CDR3 length is 13 residues. The germline V gene encodes CDR1 SNHLY and CDR2 FYNNEI. From the 5' RACE reads, TCRdb called clonotypes with MiXCR, one entry per CDR3 protein. Here the sample spans fewer than 750,000 distinct CDR3 sequences, roughly 20% being singletons. The sequence derives from a male donor with ankylosing spondylitis. Sequenced sample: blood, either unsorted or a sorted T cell fraction (not recorded which). The chain links TRBV2 to TRBJ2-7, with TRBD2 as a possible D gene (5 bases). This chain's CDR3 is CASSPRPPGEQYF. In DNA, the CDR3 is TGTGCCAGCAGTCCGCGCCCACCGGGAGAGCAGTACTTC. The full variable domain, rest sourced from reference TRBV2 and TRBJ2-7, is EPEVTQTPSHQVTQMGQEVILRCVPISNHLYFYWYRQILGQKVEFLVSFYNNEISEKSEIFDDQFSVERPDGSNFTLKIRSTKLEDSAMYFCASSPRPPGEQYFGPGTRLTVT.